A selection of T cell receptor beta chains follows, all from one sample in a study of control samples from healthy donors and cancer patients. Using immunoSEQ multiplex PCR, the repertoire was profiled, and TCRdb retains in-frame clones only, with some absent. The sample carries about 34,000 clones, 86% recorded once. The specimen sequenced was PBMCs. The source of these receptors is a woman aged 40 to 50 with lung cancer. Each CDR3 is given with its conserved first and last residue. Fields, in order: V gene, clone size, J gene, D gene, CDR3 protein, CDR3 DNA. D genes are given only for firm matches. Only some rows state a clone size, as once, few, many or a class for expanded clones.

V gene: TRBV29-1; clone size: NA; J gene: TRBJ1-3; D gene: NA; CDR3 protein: CSVDVGAAGNTIYF; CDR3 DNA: TGCAGCGTTGACGTGGGAGCAGCTGGAAACACCATATATTTT
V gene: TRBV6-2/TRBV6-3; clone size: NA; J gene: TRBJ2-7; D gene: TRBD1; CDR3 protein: CASSWDRAYEQYF; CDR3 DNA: TGTGCCAGCAGTTGGGACAGGGCCTACGAGCAGTACTTC
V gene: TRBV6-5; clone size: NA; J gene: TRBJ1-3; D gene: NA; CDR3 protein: CASTINSGNTIYF; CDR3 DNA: TGTGCCAGCACGATTAACTCTGGAAACACCATATATTTT
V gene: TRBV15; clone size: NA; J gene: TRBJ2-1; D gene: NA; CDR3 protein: CATSRDRQGGWNEQFF; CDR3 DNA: TGTGCCACCAGCAGAGATCGGCAGGGGGGGTGGAATGAGCAGTTCTTC
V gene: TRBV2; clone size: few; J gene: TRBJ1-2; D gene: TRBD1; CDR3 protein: CASSYGQGGIYGYTF; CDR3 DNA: TGTGCCAGCAGTTACGGACAGGGTGGTATCTATGGCTACACCTTC
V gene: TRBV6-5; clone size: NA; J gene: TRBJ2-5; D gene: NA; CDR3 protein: CASMEETQYF; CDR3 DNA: TGTGCCAGCATGGAGGAGACCCAGTACTTC
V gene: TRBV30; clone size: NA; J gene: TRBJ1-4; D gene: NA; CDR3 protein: CAWSVMTNEKLFF; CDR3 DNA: TGTGCCTGGAGTGTAATGACTAATGAAAAACTGTTTTTT
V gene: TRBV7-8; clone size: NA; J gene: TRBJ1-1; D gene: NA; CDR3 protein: CASSHGGATEAFF; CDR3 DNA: TGTGCCAGCAGCCATGGGGGGGCCACTGAAGCTTTCTTT
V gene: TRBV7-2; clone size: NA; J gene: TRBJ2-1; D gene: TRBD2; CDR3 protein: CASTGLAGGVGEQFF; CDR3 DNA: TGTGCCAGCACCGGACTAGCGGGGGGAGTAGGTGAGCAGTTCTTC
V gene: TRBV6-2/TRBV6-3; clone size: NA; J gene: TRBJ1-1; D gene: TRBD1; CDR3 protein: CASSYTQGSMNTEAFF; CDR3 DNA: TGTGCCAGCAGTTACACACAGGGGTCGATGAACACTGAAGCTTTCTTT
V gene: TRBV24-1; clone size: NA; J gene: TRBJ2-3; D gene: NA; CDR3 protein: CATSDFGSPTDTQYF; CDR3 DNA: TGTGCCACCAGTGATTTCGGTTCACCAACAGATACGCAGTATTTT
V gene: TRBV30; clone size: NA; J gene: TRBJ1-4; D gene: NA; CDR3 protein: CAWRGGLSNEKLFF; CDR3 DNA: TGTGCCTGGAGAGGGGGGTTGTCTAATGAAAAACTGTTTTTT
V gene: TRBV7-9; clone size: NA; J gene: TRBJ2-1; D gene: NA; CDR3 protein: CASSLESNEQFF; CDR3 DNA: TGTGCCAGCAGCTTAGAATCCAATGAGCAGTTCTTC
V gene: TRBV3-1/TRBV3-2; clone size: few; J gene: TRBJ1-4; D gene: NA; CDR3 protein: CASSQGLGGQEKLFF; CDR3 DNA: TGTGCCAGCAGCCAAGGTTTGGGGGGCCAGGAAAAACTGTTTTTT
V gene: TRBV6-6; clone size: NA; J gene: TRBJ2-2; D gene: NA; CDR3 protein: CASSYAGLSNTGELFF; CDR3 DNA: TGTGCCAGCAGTTACGCGGGACTTTCGAACACCGGGGAGCTGTTTTTT
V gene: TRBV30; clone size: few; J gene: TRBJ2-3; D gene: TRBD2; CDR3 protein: CAWSVSGGRDTQYF; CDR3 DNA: TGTGCCTGGAGTGTCAGCGGGGGGAGAGATACGCAGTATTTT
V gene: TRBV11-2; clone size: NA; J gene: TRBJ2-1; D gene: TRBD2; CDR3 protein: CASSLDAAGGPDYEQFF; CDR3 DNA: TGTGCCAGCAGCTTAGATGCAGCGGGGGGGCCCGATTATGAGCAGTTCTTC